These 29 T cell receptor beta chains were all obtained from the same sample, sequenced in a study of cytomegalovirus exposure and HLA in healthy donors. Use of 60 Vbeta and 13 Jbeta primers characterized the PCR. TCRdb keeps only in-frame clones here, not all; method: immunoSEQ multiplex PCR. The table shows roughly 180,000 clones, with about 82% occurring only once. Sequencing was done on a sample of PBMCs. These receptors were obtained from a woman younger than 30 in good health and CMV-seronegative.

The V and J genes are TRBV2 and TRBJ2-7, with a tentative D call TRBD1 (5 bases). The CDR3 extends over 12 amino acids. The V gene's germline CDR1 is SNHLY and CDR2 FYNNEI. Trimming removed 7 bases from V and 3 bases from J, with 10 bases in between. The CDR3 region is CASKGVGYEQYF. The CDR3 nucleotides read TGTGCCAGCAAAGGGGTGGGCTACGAGCAGTACTTC. The full variable domain, in which reference TRBV2 and TRBJ2-7 provide the parts outside the CDR3, is EPEVTQTPSHQVTQMGQEVILRCVPISNHLYFYWYRQILGQKVEFLVSFYNNEISEKSEIFDDQFSVERPDGSNFTLKIRSTKLEDSAMYFCASKGVGYEQYFGPGTRLTVT.

V and J are TRBV19 and TRBJ2-2; 9 bases are a match to TRBD1. The CDR3 consists of 15 residues. Germline V CDR1 and CDR2: LNHDA, SQIVND (reference sequence). V dropped 7 bases and J dropped 3; count of bases not matched to a gene: 6. The chain's CDR3 is CASTDRGGYTGELFF. The CDR3 DNA reads TGTGCCAGTACCGACAGGGGGGGATACACCGGGGAGCTGTTTTTT.

This chain uses TRBV29-1 with TRBJ1-2; D is undetermined. The CDR3 is 11 residues long. V was pared by 4 bases and J by 5 bases, with 8 bases between. Germline CDR1 is SQVTM and CDR2 is ANQGSEA. CDR3 bases: TGCAGCGTTGGGGCCGATTATGGCTACACCTTC. It translates to CSVGADYGYTF.

This clone occurred a few times. CDR3 amino acids: CASSALAGKQETQYF. The CDR3 DNA follows: TGTGCCAGCAGTGCATTAGCGGGGAAACAAGAGACCCAGTACTTC. The rearrangement uses TRBV6-4 and TRBJ2-5; 8 nucleotides match TRBD2. The CDR3 consists of 15 residues. CDR1 MRHNA and CDR2 SNTAGT come from the germline V gene. With V trimmed by 4 bases and J by 2 bases, 6 bases remained unmatched.

The rearrangement links TRBV6-1 to TRBJ2-1; 9 positions agree with TRBD2. The V and J ends lost 7 bases and 2 bases, in that order; junction bases with no gene match: 3. CDR1 is MNHNS and CDR2 is SASEGT in the germline V gene. CDR3 length: 14 amino acids. DNA of the CDR3: TGTGCCAGCATAGCTAGCGGGGCCTACAATGAGCAGTTCTTC. It is translated as CASIASGAYNEQFF.

The chain employs TRBV2 and TRBJ2-2; tentative D call: TRBD1 (5 bases). The V end was cut by 8 bases, the J end by 4 bases, with 14 bases between. The CDR3 loop spans 14 amino acids. Germline V gene data show CDR1 as SNHLY and CDR2 as FYNNEI. CDR3 DNA: TGTGCCAGCCGGCAGGAAAGGGGCACCGGGGAGCTGTTTTTT. Protein product: CASRQERGTGELFF.

The chain has TRBV11-2 and TRBJ2-1, with TRBD2 matching 7 bases. CDR1 is SGHAT, CDR2 FQNNGV, per germline. J was trimmed by 9 bases and V by 5 bases; bases with no gene match: 7. This CDR3 has 13 residues. The CDR3: CASSGAGSTEQFF. In DNA form, the CDR3 reads TGTGCCAGCAGCGGAGCGGGGAGTACTGAGCAGTTCTTC.

The chain couples TRBV10-1 to TRBJ2-1; possibly TRBD2 for D (5 bases). Trimming stripped 3 bases from V and 5 bases from J, with 14 bases between. This CDR3 contains 15 residues. The V gene's germline CDR1 is WNHNN and CDR2 SYGVQD (reference sequence). For the CDR3, the DNA is TGCGCCAGCAGTGAATCAGCGGATTATAACAATGAGCAGTTCTTC. It translates to CASSESADYNNEQFF.

The CDR3 region is CASSPPGGLRHEQYF. In nucleotides, the CDR3 is TGTGCCAGCTCACCCCCGGGGGGATTACGACACGAGCAGTACTTC. The chain has TRBV18 and TRBJ2-7, with 7 bases identical to TRBD2. CDR3 length: 15 residues. Trimming removed 3 bases from V and 5 bases from J; junction bases left unmatched: 10. From germline, CDR1 is KGHSH and CDR2 LQKENI.

The J gene is TRBJ2-1, the V gene TRBV19; 7 bases are shared with TRBD2. Germline V gene data show CDR1 as LNHDA and CDR2 as SQIVND (reference sequence). V gave up 3 bases and J gave up 8 bases; unmatched junction bases: 10. There are 15 residues in the CDR3. This CDR3 reads CASSIPFDGRYEQFF. The CDR3 nucleotides are TGTGCCAGTAGTATCCCCTTCGACGGGAGGTATGAGCAGTTCTTC.

This chain uses TRBV30 with TRBJ2-3; 7 bases line up with TRBD2. Germline V gene sequence: CDR1 GTSNPN, CDR2 SVGIG (reference sequence). Unmatched junction bases numbered 5, after V lost 2 bases and J lost 6 bases. CDR3 size: 13 residues. The CDR3 loop reads CAWSRAGGDTQYF. DNA of the CDR3: TGTGCCTGGAGTCGCGCCGGGGGGGATACGCAGTATTTT. The variable domain in full, with the rest retrieved from reference TRBV30 and TRBJ2-3, is SQTIHQWPATLVQPVGSPLSLECTVEGTSNPNLYWYRQAAGRGLQLLFYSVGIGQISSEVPQNLSASRPQDRQFILSSKKLLLSDSGFYLCAWSRAGGDTQYFGPGTRLTVL.

The chain combines TRBV18 with TRBJ2-7, with a possible D match to TRBD1 (5 bases). The germline CDR1 and CDR2 sequences are KGHSH and LQKENI. The V and J ends lost 2 bases and 4 bases respectively, with 12 bases between them. This CDR3 contains 14 residues. CDR3 loop: CASSPSRVKYEQYF. The CDR3 nucleotides are TGTGCCAGCTCACCATCCAGGGTTAAGTACGAGCAGTACTTC.

The rearrangement uses TRBV18 and TRBJ1-2, with D possibly being TRBD1 (6 bases). Germline V gives CDR1 KGHSH, CDR2 LQKENI. V lost 5 bases to trimming and J lost 4 bases, with 20 bases between them. This CDR3 comprises 16 residues. Here the CDR3 DNA reads TGTGCCAGCTCAAGGGACACCCTAATGCCGAGCTATGGCTACACCTTC. Translating gives CASSRDTLMPSYGYTF.

This chain connects TRBV12-2 to TRBJ2-7; the table assigns TRBD1, which was not confirmed against the DNA. TRBV12-2 is an annotated pseudogene. This CDR3 spans 14 amino acids. The CDR3 region has the DNA TGTGCAAGTCGCTTAGGGGCAGGGACCTACGAGCAGTACTTC. The encoded protein is CASRLGAGTYEQYF.

The CDR3, as DNA: TGTGCCAGCAGCTTGTATACGGGCAATCAGCCCCAGCATTTT. Residues: CASSLYTGNQPQHF. This sequence joins TRBV5-8 and TRBJ1-5; no definite D call. Germline V gives CDR1 SGHTS, CDR2 YDEGEE. V lost 1 base and J 2 bases, leaving 7 bases between the germline ends. The CDR3 has 14 amino acids. The full variable domain, its missing parts supplied by reference TRBV5-8 and TRBJ1-5, is EAGVTQSPTHLIKTRGQQATLRCSPISGHTSVYWYQQALGLGLQFLLWYDEGEERNRGNFPPRFSGRQFPNYSSELNVNALELEDSALYLCASSLYTGNQPQHFGDGTRLSIL.

This clone has just one count. The V call is TRBV2, the J call TRBJ2-7; D gene ambiguous. V was clipped by 8 bases and J by 0 bases, with 14 bases between them. The CDR3 is made up of 14 amino acids. From germline, CDR1 is SNHLY and CDR2 FYNNEI. CDR3 DNA: TGTGCCAGCCTTCGAGAAAGCGTCTCCTACGAGCAGTACTTC. The encoded protein is CASLRESVSYEQYF.

This chain uses TRBV19 with TRBJ2-1; the D gene is possibly TRBD2 (5 bases). The CDR3 runs to 14 residues. Trimming pared 6 bases from V and 0 bases from J, leaving 9 bases between. Germline V gene data show CDR1 as LNHDA and CDR2 as SQIVND (reference sequence). The CDR3, as DNA: TGTGCCAGTAGACTAGGGAGCTCCTACAATGAGCAGTTCTTC. This translates into CASRLGSSYNEQFF.

V is TRBV15 and J is TRBJ1-1, with a possible D match to TRBD1 (5 bases). This CDR3 is built from 14 residues. Germline assignment: CDR1 LNHNV and CDR2 YYDKDF (reference sequence). Trimming pared 0 bases from V and 11 bases from J, leaving 16 bases between. The CDR3 region is CATSREKYGTRAFF. The CDR3 region has the DNA TGTGCCACCAGCAGAGAAAAATACGGGACTCGGGCTTTCTTT.

This clone was seen more than once but under ten times. This chain connects TRBV5-1 to TRBJ2-7; D possibly corresponds to TRBD1 (6 bases). Germline V CDR1 and CDR2: SGHRS, YFSETQ. The CDR3 has 13 amino acids. Trimming removed 5 bases at V and 3 bases at J, with 12 bases between. The CDR3 DNA reads as TGCGCCAGCAGGAGGGGGTTGAACTACGAGCAGTACTTC. Encoded protein: CASRRGLNYEQYF.

V is TRBV28 and J is TRBJ1-3; no clear D gene. The CDR3 is made up of 14 amino acids. Germline V CDR1 and CDR2: MDHEN, SYDVKM. V was clipped by 8 bases and J by 0 bases, with 11 bases between them. CDR3 nucleotides: TGTGCCAGCCGGACTGAACTCTCTGGAAACACCATATATTTT. Translation gives CASRTELSGNTIYF.

This sequence joins TRBV11-3 and TRBJ2-1, with TRBD2 identical over 7 bases. CDR1 is SGHNT, CDR2 YENEEA, per germline. The CDR3 totals 15 residues. With V trimmed by 2 bases and J by 0 bases, 1 base remained unmatched. The CDR3: CASSLQRDSYNEQFF. The CDR3 region has the DNA TGTGCCAGCAGCTTACAGCGGGACTCCTACAATGAGCAGTTCTTC.

J is TRBJ1-1 and V is TRBV4-3; D gene unclear. The V end lost 6 bases, the J end lost 5 bases, and 19 bases lay between the germline ends. The CDR3 totals 15 residues. CDR1 LGHNA and CDR2 YSLEER come from the germline V gene. The CDR3 reads CASRSSYRSRTEAFF. The CDR3, as DNA: TGCGCCAGCAGATCGTCCTACAGAAGTAGGACTGAAGCTTTCTTT.

This clone appeared once. V and J are TRBV7-9 and TRBJ2-7, with a possible D match to TRBD1 (5 bases). The CDR3 is 12 residues long. Germline CDR1 is SEHNR and CDR2 is FQNEAQ (reference sequence). V dropped 8 bases and J dropped 2 bases, with 10 bases sitting between them. The CDR3 DNA sequence: TGTGCCAGCCGAGTGGGGCCCTACGAGCAGTACTTC. Its translation is CASRVGPYEQYF.

V is TRBV5-1 and J is TRBJ1-2; D might be TRBD1 (5 bases). The CDR3 loop spans 13 amino acids. Trimming cost V 0 bases and J 4 bases, with 7 bases left between them. CDR1 is SGHRS and CDR2 is YFSETQ in the germline V gene. The CDR3 bases are TGCGCCAGCAGCTTGGACGGGGGCTATGGCTACACCTTC. Its protein is CASSLDGGYGYTF. Complete variable domain (other parts from reference TRBV5-1 and TRBJ1-2): KAGVTQTPRYLIKTRGQQVTLSCSPISGHRSVSWYQQTPGQGLQFLFEYFSETQRNKGNFPGRFSGRQFSNSRSEMNVSTLELGDSALYLCASSLDGGYGYTFGSGTRLTVV.

V and J are TRBV4-2 and TRBJ2-2, with D perhaps matching TRBD1 (5 bases). V lost 0 bases and J lost 6, with 14 bases in between. Germline-derived CDR1 and CDR2 are LGHNA and YNFKEQ. The CDR3 loop spans 16 amino acids. The CDR3: CASSQDQGWIAGELFF. DNA for the CDR3: TGTGCCAGCAGCCAAGACCAGGGATGGATCGCCGGGGAGCTGTTTTTT.

The V and J genes are TRBV11-2 and TRBJ2-1, with 9 positions matching TRBD2. This CDR3 spans 18 amino acids. Germline V gives CDR1 SGHAT, CDR2 FQNNGV. J was trimmed by 0 bases and V by 2 bases; bases with no gene match: 8. The CDR3 DNA reads as TGTGCCAGCAGCTTAAGGGGCGGGAGGGGGCACTCCTACAATGAGCAGTTCTTC. This codes for CASSLRGGRGHSYNEQFF.

The genes are TRBV28 and TRBJ1-2, with a weak D call TRBD1 (5 bases). Trimming removed 5 bases from V and 8 bases from J, with 21 bases in between. CDR3 size: 15 residues. Germline assignment: CDR1 MDHEN and CDR2 SYDVKM. CDR3 amino acids: CASSGAPGQSEGYTF. CDR3 DNA sequence: TGTGCCAGCAGTGGCGCCCCAGGGCAGTCGGAGGGCTACACCTTC.

This chain uses TRBV11-2 with TRBJ2-7, with D perhaps TRBD1 (6 bases). With 7 bases removed from V and 2 bases from J, the gap between germline ends came to 12 bases. The CDR3 runs to 13 residues. Germline loops: CDR1 SGHAT, CDR2 FQNNGV. In DNA, the CDR3 is TGTGCCAGCACACACAGGGCCACCTACGAGCAGTACTTC. Translation gives CASTHRATYEQYF.

The chain couples TRBV6-6 to TRBJ2-7; TRBD1 might be the D (5 bases). With 2 bases removed from V and 2 bases from J, the gap between germline ends came to 7 bases. The CDR3 totals 13 residues. Germline V CDR1 and CDR2: MNHNY, SVGAGI (reference sequence). The CDR3 sequence is CASSYETAYEQYF. As DNA, the CDR3 is TGTGCCAGCAGTTACGAGACAGCCTACGAGCAGTACTTC.